The 8 T cell receptor beta chains in this list originate from one sample, sequenced in a study of blood T cell repertoires in COVID-19. Some clones are missing from TCRdb's copy, which holds only in-frame ones; the method was immunoSEQ multiplex PCR. Of 120,000 to 150,000 clones listed, 70% to 90% are singletons. The sequencing sample was made of peripheral blood. All receptors come from an elderly woman with acute or convalescent COVID-19.

Note on this clone: Other DNA sequences in the sample encode the same CDR3. This chain uses TRBV18 with TRBJ2-5, with 10 bases identical to TRBD1. Germline CDR1 KGHSH, CDR2 LQKENI. This CDR3 is 14 amino acids long. Germline trimming cut 3 bases from V and 4 bases from J; bases unmatched to any gene: 2. The CDR3 sequence is CASSPGDRGETQYF. CDR3 bases: TGTGCCAGCTCACCGGGGGACAGGGGAGAGACCCAGTACTTC.

The rearrangement joins TRBV12-3 or TRBV12-4 to TRBJ1-1; possibly TRBD1 for D (5 bases). The CDR3 is made up of 13 amino acids. V shed 6 bases and J shed 5 bases, with 13 bases lying between them. The DNA of the CDR3 is TGTGCCAGCAGCCCGGGGGGACGGACTGAAGCTTTCTTT. Translation: CASSPGGRTEAFF.

The chain combines TRBV7-2 with TRBJ1-6, with D possibly TRBD1 on 5 matching bases. CDR1 and CDR2 from the germline V gene are SGHTA and FQGNSA. The CDR3 is 14 amino acids. V shed 1 base and J shed 9 bases, with 10 bases lying between them. The CDR3 region is CASSLEGAGSPLHF. The CDR3 bases are TGTGCCAGCAGCTTAGAAGGGGCCGGTTCACCCCTCCACTTT.

Note on this clone: Within the sample, other DNA sequences also encode this same CDR3. The V and J genes are TRBV7-3 and TRBJ1-1; a weak D match, TRBD1 (5 bases). This CDR3 is 14 amino acids long. V lost 2 bases and J 0 bases, leaving 7 bases between the germline ends. Germline values: CDR1 SGHTA, CDR2 FQGTGA. Written as DNA, the CDR3 is TGTGCCAGCAGCTTAGACAGACTGAACACTGAAGCTTTCTTT. As protein: CASSLDRLNTEAFF.

V gene TRBV11-2 combines with J gene TRBJ1-3; the D is unclear. Trimming pared 2 bases from V and 3 bases from J, leaving 5 bases between. Germline CDR1 and CDR2: SGHAT and FQNNGV. CDR3 length: 13 amino acids. CDR3: CASSLTDGNTIYF. The CDR3 DNA follows: TGTGCCAGCAGCTTAACTGATGGAAACACCATATATTTT.

This sequence joins TRBV9 and TRBJ1-6; 11 positions match TRBD1. The CDR3 is made up of 15 amino acids. V shed 3 bases and J 7 bases; nucleotides not matched to a gene: 3. CDR1 is SGDLS and CDR2 is YYNGEE in the germline V gene. DNA of the CDR3: TGTGCCAGCAGCGCAGGACAGGGGGCAAATTCACCCCTCCACTTT. Its translation is CASSAGQGANSPLHF.

V gene TRBV5-5 combines with J gene TRBJ1-4; D unresolved. Germline V gene data show CDR1 as SGHKS and CDR2 as YYEKEE (reference sequence). V gave up 6 bases and J gave up 6 bases, with 24 bases separating them. The CDR3 covers 17 residues. DNA of the CDR3: TGTGCCAGCATAGGAGAACCGAGAACACTCGGGGATGAAAAACTGTTTTTT. Protein sequence: CASIGEPRTLGDEKLFF.

The J gene is TRBJ1-1, the V gene TRBV9, with TRBD1 matching 8 bases. CDR3 length: 14 residues. CDR1 is SGDLS and CDR2 is YYNGEE in the germline V gene. J gave up 4 bases and V 0 bases, and 2 bases lay outside the gene matches. The CDR3 nucleotides are TGTGCCAGCAGCGTAGACAGGGGGGGCACTGAAGCTTTCTTT. Its protein product is CASSVDRGGTEAFF.